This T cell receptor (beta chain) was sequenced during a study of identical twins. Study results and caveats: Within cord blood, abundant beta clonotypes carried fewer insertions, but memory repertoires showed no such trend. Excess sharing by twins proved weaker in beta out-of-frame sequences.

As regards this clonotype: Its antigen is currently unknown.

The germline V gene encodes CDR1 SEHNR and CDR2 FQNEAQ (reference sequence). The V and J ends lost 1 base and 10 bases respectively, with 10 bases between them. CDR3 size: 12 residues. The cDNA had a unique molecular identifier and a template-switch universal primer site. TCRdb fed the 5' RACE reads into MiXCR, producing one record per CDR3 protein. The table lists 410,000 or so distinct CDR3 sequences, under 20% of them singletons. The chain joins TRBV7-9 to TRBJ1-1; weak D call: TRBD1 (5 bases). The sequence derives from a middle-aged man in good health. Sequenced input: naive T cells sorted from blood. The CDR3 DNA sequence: TGTGCCAGCAGCTTAGTTGGGACGGGAGCTTTCTTT. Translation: CASSLVGTGAFF.